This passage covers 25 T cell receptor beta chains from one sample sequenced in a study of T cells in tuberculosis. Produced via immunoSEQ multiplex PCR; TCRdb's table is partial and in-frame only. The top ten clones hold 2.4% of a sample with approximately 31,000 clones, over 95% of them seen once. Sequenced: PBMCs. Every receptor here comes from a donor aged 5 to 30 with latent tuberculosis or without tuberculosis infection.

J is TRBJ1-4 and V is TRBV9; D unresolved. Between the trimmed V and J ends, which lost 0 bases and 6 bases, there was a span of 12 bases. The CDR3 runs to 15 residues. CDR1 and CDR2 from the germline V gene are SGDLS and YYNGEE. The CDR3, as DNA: TGTGCCAGCAGCGTAGCTATCCAGAGGGATGAAAAACTGTTTTTT. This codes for CASSVAIQRDEKLFF. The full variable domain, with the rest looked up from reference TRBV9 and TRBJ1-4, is DSGVTQTPKHLITATGQRVTLRCSPRSGDLSVYWYQQSLDQGLQFLIQYYNGEERAKGNILERFSAQQFPDLHSELNLSSLELGDSALYFCASSVAIQRDEKLFFGSGTQLSVL.

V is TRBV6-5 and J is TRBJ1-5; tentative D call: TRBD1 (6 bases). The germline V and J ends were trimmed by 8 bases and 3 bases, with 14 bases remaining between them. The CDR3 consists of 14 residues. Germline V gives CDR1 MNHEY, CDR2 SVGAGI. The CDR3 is CASGRGGHNQPQHF. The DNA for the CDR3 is TGTGCCAGCGGGCGGGGGGGGCACAATCAGCCCCAGCATTTT.

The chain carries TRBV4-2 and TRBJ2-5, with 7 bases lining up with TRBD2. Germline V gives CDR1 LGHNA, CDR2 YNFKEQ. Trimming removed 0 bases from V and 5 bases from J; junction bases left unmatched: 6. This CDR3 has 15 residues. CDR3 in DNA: TGTGCCAGCAGCCAAGATTGGGAGGGTGGGGAGACCCAGTACTTC. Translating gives CASSQDWEGGETQYF.

This chain's CDR3 is CASSPGLAGTYEQYF. The CDR3 DNA is TGCGCCAGCAGCCCGGGACTAGCGGGGACCTACGAGCAGTACTTC. The chain carries TRBV5-1 and TRBJ2-7, with TRBD2 matching over 13 bases. The CDR3 is made up of 15 amino acids. Germline values: CDR1 SGHRS, CDR2 YFSETQ. With V trimmed by 4 bases and J by 2 bases, 3 bases remained unmatched.

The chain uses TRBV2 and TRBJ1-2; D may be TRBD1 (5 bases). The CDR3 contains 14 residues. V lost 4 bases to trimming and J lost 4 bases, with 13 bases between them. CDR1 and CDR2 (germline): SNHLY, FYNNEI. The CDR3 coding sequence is TGTGCCAGCAGTGTTGACAGATATTTCTATGGCTACACCTTC. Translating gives CASSVDRYFYGYTF.

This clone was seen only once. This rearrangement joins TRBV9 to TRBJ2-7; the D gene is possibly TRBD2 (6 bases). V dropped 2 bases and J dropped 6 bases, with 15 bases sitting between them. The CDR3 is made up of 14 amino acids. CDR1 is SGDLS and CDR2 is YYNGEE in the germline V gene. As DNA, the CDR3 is TGTGCCAGCAGCGTCGAGATCCTGGGGGGCGAGCAGTACTTC. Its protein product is CASSVEILGGEQYF.

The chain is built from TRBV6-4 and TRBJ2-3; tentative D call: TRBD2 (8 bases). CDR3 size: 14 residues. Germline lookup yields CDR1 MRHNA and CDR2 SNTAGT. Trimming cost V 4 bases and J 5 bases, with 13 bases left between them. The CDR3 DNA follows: TGTGCCAGCAGTGTTAGCGGGACAGAAGATACGCAGTATTTT. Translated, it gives CASSVSGTEDTQYF.

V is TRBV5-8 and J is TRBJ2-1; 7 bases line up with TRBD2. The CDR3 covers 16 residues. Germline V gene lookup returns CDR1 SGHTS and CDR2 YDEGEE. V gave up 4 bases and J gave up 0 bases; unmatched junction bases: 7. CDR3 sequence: CASSPGLDSSYNEQFF. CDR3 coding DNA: TGTGCCAGCAGCCCAGGACTAGACAGCTCCTACAATGAGCAGTTCTTC.

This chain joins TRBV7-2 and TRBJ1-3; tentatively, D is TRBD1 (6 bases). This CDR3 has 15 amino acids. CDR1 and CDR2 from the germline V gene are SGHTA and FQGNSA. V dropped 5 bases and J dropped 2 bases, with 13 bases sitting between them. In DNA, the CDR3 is TGTGCCAGCAGCCCGCAGGGGCCCGCTGGAAACACCATATATTTT. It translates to CASSPQGPAGNTIYF.

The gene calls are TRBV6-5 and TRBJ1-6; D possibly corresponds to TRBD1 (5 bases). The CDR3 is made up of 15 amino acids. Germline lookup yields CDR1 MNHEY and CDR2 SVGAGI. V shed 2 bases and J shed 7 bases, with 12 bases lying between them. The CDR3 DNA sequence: TGTGCCAGCAGTTACGGTACGGGGGGGAATTCACCCCTCCACTTT. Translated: CASSYGTGGNSPLHF.

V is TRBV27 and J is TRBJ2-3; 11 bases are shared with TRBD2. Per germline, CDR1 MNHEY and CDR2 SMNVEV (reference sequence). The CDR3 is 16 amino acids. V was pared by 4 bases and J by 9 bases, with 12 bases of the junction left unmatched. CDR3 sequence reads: CASSWLAGGALWTQYF. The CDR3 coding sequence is TGTGCCAGCAGTTGGCTAGCGGGGGGCGCCCTTTGGACGCAGTATTTT.

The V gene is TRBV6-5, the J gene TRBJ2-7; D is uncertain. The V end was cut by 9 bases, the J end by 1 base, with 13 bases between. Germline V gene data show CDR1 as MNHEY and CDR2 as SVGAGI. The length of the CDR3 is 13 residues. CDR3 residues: CASVSHGSYEQYF. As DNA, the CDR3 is TGTGCCAGTGTGTCGCACGGGTCCTACGAGCAGTACTTC.

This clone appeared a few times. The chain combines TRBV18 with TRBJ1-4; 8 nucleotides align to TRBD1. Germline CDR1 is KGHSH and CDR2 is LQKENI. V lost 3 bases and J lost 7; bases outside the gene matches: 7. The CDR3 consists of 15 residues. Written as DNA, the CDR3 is TGTGCCAGCTCACCGGTGGGGACAGGCCGTGAAAAACTGTTTTTT. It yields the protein CASSPVGTGREKLFF.

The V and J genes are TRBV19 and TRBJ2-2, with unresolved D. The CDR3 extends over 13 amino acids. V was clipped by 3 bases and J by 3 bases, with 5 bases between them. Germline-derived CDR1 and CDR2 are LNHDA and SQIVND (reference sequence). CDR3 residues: CASSMQYTGELFF. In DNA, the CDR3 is TGTGCCAGTAGTATGCAGTACACCGGGGAGCTGTTTTTT. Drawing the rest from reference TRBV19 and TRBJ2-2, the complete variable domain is DGGITQSPKYLFRKEGQNVTLSCEQNLNHDAMYWYRQDPGQGLRLIYYSQIVNDFQKGDIAEGYSVSREKKESFPLTVTSAQKNPTAFYLCASSMQYTGELFFGEGSRLTVL.

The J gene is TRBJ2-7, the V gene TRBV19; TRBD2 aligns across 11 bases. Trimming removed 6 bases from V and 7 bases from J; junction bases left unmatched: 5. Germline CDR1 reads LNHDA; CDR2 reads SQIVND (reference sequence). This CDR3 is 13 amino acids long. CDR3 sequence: CASRLAGVSEQYF. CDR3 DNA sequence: TGTGCCAGTAGACTAGCGGGAGTCAGTGAGCAGTACTTC. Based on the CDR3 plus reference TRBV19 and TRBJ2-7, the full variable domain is DGGITQSPKYLFRKEGQNVTLSCEQNLNHDAMYWYRQDPGQGLRLIYYSQIVNDFQKGDIAEGYSVSREKKESFPLTVTSAQKNPTAFYLCASRLAGVSEQYFGPGTRLTVT.

CDR3 sequence reads: CASSSTPGGSYEQYF. Written as DNA, the CDR3 is TGCGCCAGCAGCTCCACGCCAGGGGGCTCCTACGAGCAGTACTTC. V and J are TRBV5-1 and TRBJ2-7, with TRBD1 matching over 7 bases. CDR1 and CDR2 from the germline V gene are SGHRS and YFSETQ. The CDR3 has 15 amino acids. The V segment lost 3 bases and the J segment 0 bases; nucleotides outside the gene matches: 6.

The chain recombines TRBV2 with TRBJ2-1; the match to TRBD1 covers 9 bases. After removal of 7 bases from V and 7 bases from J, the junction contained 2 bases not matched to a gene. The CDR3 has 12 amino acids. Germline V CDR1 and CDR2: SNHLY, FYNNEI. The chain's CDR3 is CASTDRGNEQFF. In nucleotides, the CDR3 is TGTGCCAGCACCGACAGGGGGAATGAGCAGTTCTTC.

The CDR3 sequence is CASRPTGDFSYGYTF. The DNA of the CDR3 is TGCGCCAGCAGACCAACAGGGGATTTTAGCTATGGCTACACCTTC. V and J are TRBV4-1 and TRBJ1-2, with TRBD1 matching over 7 bases. The junction had 11 bases not matched to a gene; V was cut back by 6 bases and J by 4 bases. CDR3 length equals 15 residues. CDR1 is MGHRA, CDR2 YSYEKL, per germline.

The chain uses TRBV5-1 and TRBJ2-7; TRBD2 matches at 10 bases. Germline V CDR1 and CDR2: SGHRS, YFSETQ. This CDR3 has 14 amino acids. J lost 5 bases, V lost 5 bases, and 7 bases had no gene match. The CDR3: CASRSSGSPHEQYF. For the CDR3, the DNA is TGCGCCAGCAGGTCTAGCGGGAGTCCCCACGAGCAGTACTTC.

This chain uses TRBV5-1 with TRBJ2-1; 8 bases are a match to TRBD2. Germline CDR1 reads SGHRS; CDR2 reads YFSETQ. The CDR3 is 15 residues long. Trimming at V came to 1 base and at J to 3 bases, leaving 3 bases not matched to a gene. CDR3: CASSLTSGFYNEQFF. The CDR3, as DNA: TGCGCCAGCAGCTTGACTAGCGGATTCTACAATGAGCAGTTCTTC.

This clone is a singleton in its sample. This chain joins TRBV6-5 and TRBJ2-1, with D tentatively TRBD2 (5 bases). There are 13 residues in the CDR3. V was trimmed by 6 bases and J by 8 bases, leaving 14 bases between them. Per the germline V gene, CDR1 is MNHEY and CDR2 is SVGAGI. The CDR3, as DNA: TGTGCCAGCAGCAGCGGCTTCGGCGATGAGCAGTTCTTC. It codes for CASSSGFGDEQFF.

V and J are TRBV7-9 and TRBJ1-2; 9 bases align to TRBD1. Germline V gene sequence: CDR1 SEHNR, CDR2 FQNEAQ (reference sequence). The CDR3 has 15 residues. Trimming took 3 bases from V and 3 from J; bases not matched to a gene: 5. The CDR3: CASSFGQGRDYGYTF. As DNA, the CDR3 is TGTGCCAGCAGCTTTGGACAGGGGAGAGACTATGGCTACACCTTC.

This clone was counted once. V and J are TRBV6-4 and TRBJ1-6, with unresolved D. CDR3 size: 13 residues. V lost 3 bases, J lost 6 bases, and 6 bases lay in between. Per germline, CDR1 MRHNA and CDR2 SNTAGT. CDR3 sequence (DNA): TGTGCCAGCAGTGAGCGTGGTAATTCACCCCTCCACTTT. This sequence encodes CASSERGNSPLHF.

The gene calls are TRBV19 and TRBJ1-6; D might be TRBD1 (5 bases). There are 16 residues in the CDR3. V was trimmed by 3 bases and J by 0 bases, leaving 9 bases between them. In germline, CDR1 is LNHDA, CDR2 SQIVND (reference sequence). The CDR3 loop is CASSIQGVSYNSPLHF. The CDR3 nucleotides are TGTGCCAGTAGTATTCAAGGGGTCTCCTATAATTCACCCCTCCACTTT.

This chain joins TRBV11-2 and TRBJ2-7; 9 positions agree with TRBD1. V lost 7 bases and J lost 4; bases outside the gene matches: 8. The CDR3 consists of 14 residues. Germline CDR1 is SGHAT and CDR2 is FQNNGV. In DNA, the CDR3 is TGTGCCAGCACCAACTGGGACAGGGTATACGAGCAGTACTTC. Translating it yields CASTNWDRVYEQYF.